This T cell receptor (beta chain) is from a study of T cell changes during pregnancy in multiple sclerosis. Profiling relied on immunoSEQ multiplex PCR, and the TCRdb table lists in-frame clones only, not all of them. The profile shows roughly 26,000 clones, roughly 89% of them singletons. Germline-derived CDR1 and CDR2 are MDHEN and SYDVKM. The CDR3 is 12 residues long. The V end was cut by 6 bases, the J end by 11 bases, with 11 bases between. This clone was detected once. The sequencing here drew on CD8+ T cells from peripheral blood mononuclear cells, taken in the second trimester of pregnancy. V is TRBV28 and J is TRBJ1-6; D call uncertain. The clonotype was recovered from a female donor with multiple sclerosis, enrolled in a pregnancy study. The CDR3, as DNA: TGTGCCAGCAGACCGGGGAACCCACCCCTCCACTTT. Amino acids: CASRPGNPPLHF. Full variable domain (outside the CDR3, taken from reference TRBV28 and TRBJ1-6): DVKVTQSSRYLVKRTGEKVFLECVQDMDHENMFWYRQDPGLGLRLIYFSYDVKMKEKGDIPEGYSVSREKKERFSLILESASTNQTSMYLCASRPGNPPLHFGNGTRLTVT.